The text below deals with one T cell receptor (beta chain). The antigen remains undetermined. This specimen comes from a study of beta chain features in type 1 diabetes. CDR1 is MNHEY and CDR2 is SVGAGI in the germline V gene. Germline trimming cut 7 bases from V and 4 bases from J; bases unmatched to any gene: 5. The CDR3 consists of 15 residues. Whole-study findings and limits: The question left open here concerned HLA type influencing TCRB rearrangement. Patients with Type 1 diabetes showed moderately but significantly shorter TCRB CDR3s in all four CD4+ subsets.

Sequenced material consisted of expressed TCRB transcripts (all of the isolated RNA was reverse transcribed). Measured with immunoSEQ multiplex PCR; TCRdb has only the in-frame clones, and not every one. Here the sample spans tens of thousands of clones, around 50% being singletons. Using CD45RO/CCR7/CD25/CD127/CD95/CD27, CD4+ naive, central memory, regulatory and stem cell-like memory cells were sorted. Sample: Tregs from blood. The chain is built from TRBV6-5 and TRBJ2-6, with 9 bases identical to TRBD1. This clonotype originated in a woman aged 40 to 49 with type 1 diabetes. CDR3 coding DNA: TGTGCCAGCAAGGGACAGGGACCCGGGGCCAACGTCCTGACTTTC. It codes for CASKGQGPGANVLTF.